The next 27 T cell receptor beta chains were all read from a single sample in a study of CD8 T cells in ankylosing spondylitis. MiXCR, applied by TCRdb to the 5' RACE reads, yields one record per CDR3 protein. The sample lists about 42,000 distinct CDR3 sequences; under 5% were seen once. The material sequenced was blood, either unsorted or a sorted T cell fraction (not recorded which). The receptors were gathered from a female donor with ankylosing spondylitis or in good health (not recorded which).

This clonotype was seen ten or more times. The V and J genes are TRBV9 and TRBJ2-3; 13 bases map to TRBD2. CDR3 length: 16 amino acids. The V gene's germline CDR1 is SGDLS and CDR2 YYNGEE. The V gene end was trimmed by 3 bases and the J gene end by 0 bases; junction bases not matched to a gene: 1. The CDR3 here is CASSELAGGSTDTQYF. CDR3 in DNA: TGTGCCAGCAGCGAACTAGCGGGGGGGAGCACAGATACGCAGTATTTT.

This clonotype was observed at least ten times. The chain uses TRBV9 and TRBJ2-3; 9 bases line up with TRBD2. The CDR3 consists of 14 residues. From germline, CDR1 is SGDLS and CDR2 YYNGEE. The trim removed 4 bases at V and 5 bases at J, leaving 5 bases unmatched. CDR3: CASSPRTSVDTQYF. As DNA, the CDR3 is TGTGCCAGCAGCCCTAGGACTAGCGTAGATACGCAGTATTTT.

At least ten counts were recorded for this clonotype. J is TRBJ1-4 and V is TRBV9, with D maybe TRBD1 (5 bases). The V gene's germline CDR1 is SGDLS and CDR2 YYNGEE. The CDR3 is 16 residues long. The V and J ends lost 3 bases and 5 bases respectively, with 17 bases between them. CDR3 coding DNA: TGTGCCAGCAGCGAGAGGGGTGACGGAGTAAATGAAAAACTGTTTTTT. As protein: CASSERGDGVNEKLFF.

This clonotype occurred many times. The chain joins TRBV9 to TRBJ2-3; 8 bases align to TRBD2. Per the germline V gene, CDR1 is SGDLS and CDR2 is YYNGEE. Trimming at V came to 0 bases and at J to 4 bases, leaving 7 bases not matched to a gene. CDR3 size: 16 residues. The CDR3 loop reads CASSVDPGGGADTQYF. For the CDR3, the DNA is TGTGCCAGCAGCGTAGACCCCGGGGGGGGGGCAGATACGCAGTATTTT.

This clonotype was detected many times. The V and J genes are TRBV9 and TRBJ2-6; TRBD1 agrees at 7 bases. J was trimmed by 2 bases and V by 4 bases; bases with no gene match: 3. CDR1 SGDLS and CDR2 YYNGEE come from the germline V gene. The CDR3 is 15 amino acids. CDR3 in amino acids: CASSLTGTGANVLTF. CDR3 nucleotide sequence: TGTGCCAGCAGCCTGACAGGGACTGGGGCCAACGTCCTGACTTTC.

This clonotype has ten or more counts. The chain has TRBV9 and TRBJ1-4, with TRBD1 identical over 8 bases. The V gene's germline CDR1 is SGDLS and CDR2 YYNGEE. J gave up 7 bases and V 4 bases, and 6 bases lay outside the gene matches. The CDR3 totals 14 residues. In DNA, the CDR3 is TGTGCCAGCAGCCCGCGGACAGGGAGTGAAAAACTGTTTTTT. It translates to CASSPRTGSEKLFF.

This clonotype showed up many times. The V gene is TRBV9, the J gene TRBJ1-2, with D perhaps TRBD1 (5 bases). The CDR3 runs to 14 residues. The germline gives CDR1 SGDLS, CDR2 YYNGEE. Deletions cut 3 bases from V and 3 bases from J, with 12 bases between. CDR3 region: CASSADLGDYGYTF. The CDR3 DNA reads TGTGCCAGCAGCGCCGATTTGGGGGACTATGGCTACACCTTC.

In its sample, this clonotype is medium-sized. The chain couples TRBV9 to TRBJ2-2, with TRBD1 identical over 8 bases. The germline gives CDR1 SGDLS, CDR2 YYNGEE. Unmatched junction bases numbered 9, after V lost 4 bases and J lost 7 bases. The CDR3 contains 15 residues. The CDR3, as DNA: TGTGCCAGCAGCCTGCGGACAGGGTCGGACGGGGAGCTGTTTTTT. It specifies CASSLRTGSDGELFF.

In its sample, this clonotype was seen many times. The chain couples TRBV9 to TRBJ2-5; no clear D gene. The V gene's germline CDR1 is SGDLS and CDR2 YYNGEE. The CDR3 spans 14 residues. V shed 3 bases and J shed 7 bases, with 16 bases lying between them. CDR3 DNA: TGTGCCAGCAGCGGTCCCCCGCCCCGTCGGACCCAGTACTTC. Residues: CASSGPPPRRTQYF.

The table lists this clonotype with many counts. Relative to the germline gene, one junction end is altered; a read error may explain this. The chain has TRBV9 and TRBJ2-2, with TRBD2 matching over 11 bases. The V gene's germline CDR1 is SGDLS and CDR2 YYNGEE. The CDR3 totals 16 residues. The CDR3 sequence: CASSEGLAVNTVELFF. The CDR3 DNA sequence: TGTGCCAGCAGCGAGGGACTAGCGGTAAACACCGTGGAGCTGTTTTTT.

At least ten counts were recorded for this clonotype. The rearrangement joins TRBV9 to TRBJ2-1; 13 nucleotides match TRBD2. Trimming at V came to 3 bases and at J to 8 bases, leaving 5 bases not matched to a gene. The length of the CDR3 is 15 residues. Per germline, CDR1 SGDLS and CDR2 YYNGEE. CDR3 DNA sequence: TGTGCCAGCAGCGCACTAGCGGGGGGGCGGGATGAGCAGTTCTTC. Amino acid sequence: CASSALAGGRDEQFF.

This clonotype occurred many times. The chain is built from TRBV9 and TRBJ2-3; 9 bases are shared with TRBD2. Per the germline V gene, CDR1 is SGDLS and CDR2 is YYNGEE. CDR3 length equals 15 residues. V gave up 4 bases and J gave up 1 base; unmatched junction bases: 4. The CDR3 sequence: CASSLAGDRTDTQYF. The CDR3 DNA reads as TGTGCCAGCAGCTTAGCGGGGGACCGCACAGATACGCAGTATTTT.

This clonotype was seen at least ten times. The rearrangement uses TRBV9 and TRBJ2-2, with D possibly being TRBD1 or TRBD2 (5 bases each). CDR1 and CDR2 from the germline V gene are SGDLS and YYNGEE. The CDR3 runs 16 residues. V was trimmed by 4 bases and J by 5 bases, leaving 18 bases between them. CDR3 residues: CASSHFSRGVTGELFF. Written as DNA, the CDR3 is TGTGCCAGCAGCCACTTTAGTAGGGGAGTTACCGGGGAGCTGTTTTTT.

This clonotype was detected many times. V is TRBV9 and J is TRBJ2-5; either TRBD1 or TRBD2 may supply D (5 bases each). V was trimmed by 2 bases and J by 0 bases, leaving 11 bases between them. This CDR3 is built from 15 residues. The germline CDR1 and CDR2 sequences are SGDLS and YYNGEE. For the CDR3, the DNA is TGTGCCAGCAGCGTTAGAGGGGCTGACCAAGAGACCCAGTACTTC. It yields the protein CASSVRGADQETQYF.

Many counts were recorded for this clonotype. This chain links TRBV9 with TRBJ2-7; either TRBD1 or TRBD2 may fit D (6 bases each). The CDR3 extends over 15 amino acids. The V and J ends lost 0 bases and 2 bases respectively, with 12 bases between them. From germline, CDR1 is SGDLS and CDR2 YYNGEE. The CDR3 loop is CASSVGTGATYEQYF. In DNA form, the CDR3 reads TGTGCCAGCAGCGTAGGGACGGGGGCCACCTACGAGCAGTACTTC.

This clonotype rates as medium-sized. V gene TRBV9 combines with J gene TRBJ1-6; 8 bases are shared with TRBD1. J was trimmed by 6 bases and V by 6 bases; bases with no gene match: 5. The CDR3 covers 14 residues. CDR1 is SGDLS, CDR2 YYNGEE, per germline. This CDR3 reads CASTGQGANSPLHF. CDR3 coding DNA: TGTGCCAGCACGGGGCAGGGGGCTAATTCACCCCTCCACTTT.

This clonotype was counted many times. The chain joins TRBV9 to TRBJ2-2; 12 positions agree with TRBD2. There are 15 residues in the CDR3. The V and J ends lost 4 bases and 4 bases, in that order; junction bases with no gene match: 2. Per germline, CDR1 SGDLS and CDR2 YYNGEE. CDR3 region: CASSLTSGGTGELFF. The CDR3 nucleotides are TGTGCCAGCAGCTTGACTAGCGGGGGCACCGGGGAGCTGTTTTTT.

The chain recombines TRBV9 with TRBJ1-2; 8 positions agree with TRBD1. The CDR3 has 15 amino acids. Germline CDR1 reads SGDLS; CDR2 reads YYNGEE. The ends lost 3 bases at V and 5 bases at J; junction bases unmatched: 9. The CDR3 is CASSASGGAGYGYTF. CDR3 sequence (DNA): TGTGCCAGCAGCGCTTCAGGGGGCGCGGGTTATGGCTACACCTTC.

The sample holds many counts of this clonotype. V usage is TRBV9 and J usage is TRBJ2-3; a possible D gene is TRBD2 (5 bases). The germline CDR1 and CDR2 sequences are SGDLS and YYNGEE. Trimming left V 2 bases short and J 2 bases short, with 12 bases between. CDR3 length equals 15 residues. This chain's CDR3 is CASSVRDYTTDTQYF. The CDR3 DNA is TGTGCCAGCAGCGTGCGAGACTATACCACAGATACGCAGTATTTT.

This clonotype showed up many times. The chain is built from TRBV9 and TRBJ2-3; D perhaps matches TRBD2 (6 bases). In germline, CDR1 is SGDLS, CDR2 YYNGEE. This CDR3 spans 15 amino acids. V was cut by 0 bases and J by 0 bases, with 8 bases left in between. The CDR3 DNA reads TGTGCCAGCAGCGTAGCTCGGGGGAGCACAGATACGCAGTATTTT. Protein product: CASSVARGSTDTQYF.

This clonotype was picked up many times. The chain has TRBV9 and TRBJ2-3, with unresolved D. Germline V lookup: CDR1 SGDLS, CDR2 YYNGEE. This CDR3 is built from 12 residues. Trimming took off 4 bases at V and 1 base at J, with 4 bases between the two ends. This chain's CDR3 is CASSPRTDTQYF. Written as DNA, the CDR3 is TGTGCCAGCAGCCCCCGCACAGATACGCAGTATTTT.

This clonotype was found many times. This chain links TRBV9 with TRBJ2-3; D not resolved. Per the germline V gene, CDR1 is SGDLS and CDR2 is YYNGEE. CDR3 length equals 13 residues. The V gene lost 0 bases and the J gene lost 6 bases, with 8 bases spanning the gap. The CDR3 nucleotides read TGTGCCAGCAGCGTAGCTCTGGGGGATACGCAGTATTTT. Protein: CASSVALGDTQYF. Combining the CDR3 with reference TRBV9 and TRBJ2-3 gives the whole variable domain DSGVTQTPKHLITATGQRVTLRCSPRSGDLSVYWYQQSLDQGLQFLIQYYNGEERAKGNILERFSAQQFPDLHSELNLSSLELGDSALYFCASSVALGDTQYFGPGTRLTVL.

This clonotype was found many times. The J gene is TRBJ1-3, the V gene TRBV9, with D perhaps TRBD1 (6 bases). CDR3 length equals 15 residues. The V end was cut by 7 bases, the J end by 4 bases, with 18 bases between. CDR1 and CDR2 (germline): SGDLS, YYNGEE. The CDR3 DNA follows: TGTGCCAGCGACCCCGGAGCGGGGACAGGAAACACCATATATTTT. Residues: CASDPGAGTGNTIYF. The full variable domain, completed using reference TRBV9 and TRBJ1-3, is DSGVTQTPKHLITATGQRVTLRCSPRSGDLSVYWYQQSLDQGLQFLIQYYNGEERAKGNILERFSAQQFPDLHSELNLSSLELGDSALYFCASDPGAGTGNTIYFGEGSWLTVV.

This clonotype was recorded at least ten times. V gene TRBV9 combines with J gene TRBJ2-5; 8 bases map to TRBD1. V lost 3 bases and J lost 3; bases outside the gene matches: 7. CDR1 and CDR2 from the germline V gene are SGDLS and YYNGEE. The CDR3 is made up of 15 amino acids. The CDR3 DNA reads TGTGCCAGCAGCGGCTACGGACAGGGTGAAGAGACCCAGTACTTC. It codes for CASSGYGQGEETQYF.

This clonotype came up many times. The chain employs TRBV9 and TRBJ2-1, with 7 bases fitting TRBD1. V shed 4 bases and J 5 bases; nucleotides not matched to a gene: 6. Germline V gene sequence: CDR1 SGDLS, CDR2 YYNGEE. CDR3 length equals 14 residues. The CDR3 loop is CASSPGTVNNEQFF. CDR3 sequence (DNA): TGTGCCAGCAGCCCCGGGACAGTGAACAATGAGCAGTTCTTC.

This clonotype has more than one count but fewer than ten. The rearrangement links TRBV9 to TRBJ2-1; D might be TRBD1 (6 bases). CDR1 is SGDLS, CDR2 YYNGEE, per germline. The V end lost 1 base, the J end lost 9 bases, and 8 bases lay between the germline ends. The CDR3 length is 12 residues. This chain's CDR3 is CASSVRGGEQFF. CDR3 DNA: TGTGCCAGCAGCGTAAGAGGGGGTGAGCAGTTCTTC. Full variable domain (outside the CDR3, taken from reference TRBV9 and TRBJ2-1): DSGVTQTPKHLITATGQRVTLRCSPRSGDLSVYWYQQSLDQGLQFLIQYYNGEERAKGNILERFSAQQFPDLHSELNLSSLELGDSALYFCASSVRGGEQFFGPGTRLTVL.

This clonotype showed up many times. The chain carries TRBV9 and TRBJ1-4, with D tentatively TRBD1 (6 bases). Germline V gene sequence: CDR1 SGDLS, CDR2 YYNGEE. The CDR3 contains 16 residues. Trimming stripped 0 bases from V and 5 bases from J, with 14 bases between. DNA for the CDR3: TGTGCCAGCAGCGTAGCTAATGGACAGCTGAATGAAAAACTGTTTTTT. This sequence encodes CASSVANGQLNEKLFF.